Following are 28 T cell receptor beta chains from one sample sequenced in a study of CD8+CD57+ T cells in acquired aplastic anemia. Profiles of TCR beta VDJ and CDR3 were generated from a genomic DNA template. A single record per CDR3 protein comes from TCRdb applying MiXCR to the reads. Found here are 150,000 to 200,000 distinct CDR3 sequences, about 60% of them singletons; the top ten hold about 50%. Sequencing was performed on sorted CD4+, CD8+, or CD8+CD57+ T cells (not recorded which) from PBMCs. Every receptor here comes from a human donor in good health.

The CDR3: CSARIGLAGGRTQYF. As DNA, the CDR3 is TGCAGTGCTAGAATTGGACTAGCGGGGGGGCGAACCCAGTACTTC. The chain joins TRBV20-1 to TRBJ2-5; 15 bases match TRBD2. CDR3 length: 15 residues. Germline trimming cut 2 bases from V and 8 bases from J; bases unmatched to any gene: 6. Germline V gene lookup returns CDR1 DFQATT and CDR2 SNEGSKA (reference sequence).

CDR3 nucleotide sequence: TGTGCCACCAGTGACACCGGGACAGGGCCCTACGAGCAGTACTTC. Amino acid sequence: CATSDTGTGPYEQYF. The chain carries TRBV24-1 and TRBJ2-7; 9 bases are shared with TRBD1. Germline CDR1 is KGHDR and CDR2 is SFDVKD. The CDR3 consists of 15 residues. Germline trimming cut 4 bases from V and 2 bases from J; bases unmatched to any gene: 5.

The rearrangement links TRBV12-3 or TRBV12-4 to TRBJ1-1; D uncertain. Trimming pared 8 bases from V and 11 bases from J, leaving 21 bases between. The CDR3 has 13 amino acids. The CDR3 sequence is CASCILDGIDAFF. The CDR3 DNA reads as TGTGCCAGCTGCATCCTCGACGGCATTGATGCTTTCTTT.

This clonotype showed up just once. The chain links TRBV6-1 to TRBJ2-7; D is perhaps TRBD1 (6 bases). CDR1 is MNHNS, CDR2 SASEGT, per germline. This CDR3 has 14 residues. V shed 8 bases and J shed 2 bases, with 16 bases lying between them. The CDR3 spells CASGRRQGTYEQYF. DNA for the CDR3: TGTGCCAGCGGTCGAAGGCAGGGGACCTACGAGCAGTACTTC.

The genes are TRBV4-3 and TRBJ2-5; perhaps TRBD2 as D (7 bases). Trimming removed 4 bases from V and 4 bases from J, with 13 bases in between. The CDR3 extends over 14 amino acids. Germline CDR1 is LGHNA and CDR2 is YSLEER. CDR3 amino acids: CASSPLGGLETQYF. The CDR3 nucleotides are TGCGCCAGCAGCCCTCTCGGGGGGCTAGAGACCCAGTACTTC.

The V and J genes are TRBV29-1 and TRBJ1-1, with D unresolved. The CDR3 extends over 14 amino acids. Germline CDR1 SQVTM, CDR2 ANQGSEA. V was trimmed by 4 bases and J by 2 bases, leaving 14 bases between them. The CDR3 DNA reads as TGCAGCGTTGGCTTCGAGACCGATAACACTGAAGCTTTCTTT. Encoded protein: CSVGFETDNTEAFF.

This clonotype has just a few counts. The chain has TRBV7-9 and TRBJ2-5; 12 bases agree with TRBD1. There are 16 residues in the CDR3. Germline CDR1 is SEHNR and CDR2 is FQNEAQ (reference sequence). Unmatched junction bases numbered 7, after V lost 6 bases and J lost 2 bases. CDR3 amino acids: CASSKGDRGQQETQYF. The DNA for the CDR3 is TGTGCCAGCAGTAAGGGGGACAGGGGGCAGCAAGAGACCCAGTACTTC.

This clonotype was counted a few times. This chain connects TRBV27 to TRBJ2-1; D unclear. The CDR3 totals 12 residues. Germline V CDR1 and CDR2: MNHEY, SMNVEV (reference sequence). Trimming removed 5 bases from V and 8 bases from J, with 10 bases in between. CDR3 sequence: CASSPHIDEQFF. CDR3 sequence (DNA): TGTGCCAGCAGTCCCCACATAGATGAGCAGTTCTTC.

This clonotype has at least ten counts. The genes are TRBV30 and TRBJ2-7; TRBD2 aligns across 12 bases. Trimming took 6 bases from V and 2 from J; bases not matched to a gene: 5. The V gene's germline CDR1 is GTSNPN and CDR2 SVGIG (reference sequence). The CDR3 extends over 14 amino acids. The CDR3 loop is CACSWTSGAYEQYF. CDR3 DNA: TGTGCCTGTTCGTGGACTAGCGGGGCCTACGAGCAGTACTTC.

The chain has TRBV11-2 and TRBJ2-1; 9 bases align to TRBD2. The germline V gene encodes CDR1 SGHAT and CDR2 FQNNGV. Unmatched junction bases numbered 14, after V lost 2 bases and J lost 6 bases. This CDR3 is 18 amino acids long. CDR3 sequence reads: CASSLKPRTGTSTNEQFF. The CDR3 bases are TGTGCCAGCAGCTTAAAGCCACGAACCGGGACTAGCACCAATGAGCAGTTCTTC.

This clonotype was detected only once. The V call is TRBV7-9, the J call TRBJ1-1; D is uncertain. Germline CDR1 reads SEHNR; CDR2 reads FQNEAQ (reference sequence). This CDR3 has 13 residues. V lost 5 bases to trimming and J lost 4 bases, with 11 bases between them. CDR3 sequence (DNA): TGTGCCAGCAGCCCCGAGGGAAGCACTGAAGCTTTCTTT. This sequence encodes CASSPEGSTEAFF.

The chain joins TRBV7-6 to TRBJ2-7, with D possibly being TRBD1 (6 bases). Germline lookup yields CDR1 SGHVS and CDR2 FNYEAQ. This CDR3 spans 14 amino acids. V lost 5 bases and J 0 bases, leaving 11 bases between the germline ends. The CDR3 region is CASSPRDNSYEQYF. The CDR3 DNA reads TGTGCCAGCAGCCCCCGGGACAACTCCTACGAGCAGTACTTC. Based on the CDR3 plus reference TRBV7-6 and TRBJ2-7, the full variable domain is GAGVSQSPRYKVTKRGQDVALRCDPISGHVSLYWYRQALGQGPEFLTYFNYEAQQDKSGLPNDRFSAERPEGSISTLTIQRTEQRDSAMYRCASSPRDNSYEQYFGPGTRLTVT.

The rearrangement links TRBV2 to TRBJ1-2; 7 bases align to TRBD1. V trimming: 6 bases; J trimming: 7 bases; junction bases outside the gene matches: 5. Germline CDR1 is SNHLY and CDR2 is FYNNEI. The CDR3 length is 12 residues. The CDR3 nucleotides read TGTGCCAGCAGCGACAGGGTCCTTGGCTACACCTTC. It encodes CASSDRVLGYTF.

V is TRBV15 and J is TRBJ1-5; D is ambiguous. Per the germline V gene, CDR1 is LNHNV and CDR2 is YYDKDF (reference sequence). Trimming shortened V by 0 bases and J by 5 bases, and 2 bases separated the two germline ends. CDR3 length: 12 amino acids. The CDR3 spells CATSRDYQPQHF. The DNA for the CDR3 is TGTGCCACCAGCAGAGATTATCAGCCCCAGCATTTT.

This clonotype was counted many times. The rearrangement uses TRBV12-3 or TRBV12-4 and TRBJ1-2; 12 positions match TRBD1. V gave up 4 bases and J gave up 6 bases; unmatched junction bases: 3. The CDR3 runs 14 residues. DNA of the CDR3: TGTGCCAGCAGTTCCGGGACAGGGGGCGATGGCTACACCTTC. Translating gives CASSSGTGGDGYTF.

The chain is built from TRBV20-1 and TRBJ2-7; 7 bases align to TRBD1. This CDR3 region has 12 residues. V lost 6 bases to trimming and J lost 0 bases; unmatched junction nucleotides: 2. The germline V gene has CDR1 DFQATT and CDR2 SNEGSKA (reference sequence). The CDR3 loop is CSARQGSYEQYF. CDR3 coding DNA: TGCAGTGCCAGACAGGGCTCCTACGAGCAGTACTTC.

At least ten counts were recorded for this clonotype. This chain uses TRBV30 with TRBJ1-1, with D unresolved. From germline, CDR1 is GTSNPN and CDR2 SVGIG (reference sequence). This CDR3 is 15 amino acids long. Trimming stripped 4 bases from V and 0 bases from J, with 15 bases between. The CDR3 sequence: CAWKPVGKMNTEAFF. The CDR3, as DNA: TGTGCCTGGAAACCCGTAGGAAAAATGAACACTGAAGCTTTCTTT. Together with reference TRBV30 and TRBJ1-1, the CDR3 gives the full variable domain: SQTIHQWPATLVQPVGSPLSLECTVEGTSNPNLYWYRQAAGRGLQLLFYSVGIGQISSEVPQNLSASRPQDRQFILSSKKLLLSDSGFYLCAWKPVGKMNTEAFFGQGTRLTVV.

This clonotype has a handful of counts. The chain couples TRBV7-2 to TRBJ2-7, with a tentative D call TRBD2 (5 bases). V was shortened by 8 bases and J by 1 base, with 9 bases between the two germline ends. Germline V CDR1 and CDR2: SGHTA, FQGNSA. This CDR3 comprises 12 residues. The CDR3 bases are TGTGCCAGCTCGGAGGTTTCCTACGAGCAGTACTTC. Its translation is CASSEVSYEQYF. Drawing the rest from reference TRBV7-2 and TRBJ2-7, the complete variable domain is GAGVSQSPSNKVTEKGKDVELRCDPISGHTALYWYRQSLGQGLEFLIYFQGNSAPDKSGLPSDRFSAERTGGSVSTLTIQRTQQEDSAVYLCASSEVSYEQYFGPGTRLTVT.

In its sample, this clonotype was seen many times. The V call is TRBV5-1, the J call TRBJ2-2; D remains ambiguous. Trimming removed 0 bases from V and 5 bases from J, with 11 bases in between. Germline values: CDR1 SGHRS, CDR2 YFSETQ. The CDR3 consists of 15 residues. CDR3 sequence: CASSLGQAGTGELFF. As DNA, the CDR3 is TGCGCCAGCAGCTTGGGCCAGGCCGGGACCGGGGAGCTGTTTTTT.

This clonotype has a single count. Germline is not matched at one junction end, which may reflect a read error. The chain is built from TRBV15 and TRBJ1-4; unclear D gene. The CDR3 is 15 residues long. Germline V gene lookup returns CDR1 LNHNV and CDR2 YYDKDF (reference sequence). The CDR3: CATSGPRTEDDKLFF. The DNA of the CDR3 is TGTGCCACCAGCGGACCGAGGACCGAGGATGACAAACTGTTTTTT.

This clonotype has a count of ten or more. This rearrangement joins TRBV12-3 or TRBV12-4 to TRBJ2-3; 7 bases are shared with TRBD2. This CDR3 region has 18 residues. The junction had 20 bases not matched to a gene; V was cut back by 3 bases and J by 8 bases. The CDR3 reads CASSFPGDQGGPPGTQYF. CDR3 DNA: TGTGCCAGCAGTTTCCCCGGGGATCAGGGAGGGCCCCCAGGTACGCAGTATTTT.

This clonotype was detected only a few times. The CDR3 reads CASSQDEREITDTQYF. The CDR3 DNA reads TGTGCCAGCAGCCAAGACGAAAGGGAAATCACAGATACGCAGTATTTT. This sequence joins TRBV3-1 and TRBJ2-3; D is uncertain. Germline CDR1 LGHDT, CDR2 YNNKEL (reference sequence). The CDR3 spans 16 residues. Trimming stripped 0 bases from V and 2 bases from J, with 12 bases between.

The V gene is TRBV11-2, the J gene TRBJ2-4; possibly TRBD2 for D (7 bases). V shed 2 bases and J shed 6 bases, with 11 bases lying between them. The CDR3 length is 14 residues. CDR1 is SGHAT, CDR2 FQNNGV, per germline. CDR3 nucleotides: TGTGCCAGCAGCTTAAACAGGGAGGGAAACATTCAGTACTTC. This codes for CASSLNREGNIQYF.

This clonotype occurred many times. V is TRBV7-9 and J is TRBJ2-7; the D is unclear. The germline gives CDR1 SEHNR, CDR2 FQNEAQ (reference sequence). The CDR3 has 14 amino acids. Trimming left V 1 base short and J 1 base short, with 8 bases between. CDR3: CASSLGGISYEQYF. CDR3 nucleotide sequence: TGTGCCAGCAGCTTAGGCGGCATTTCCTACGAGCAGTACTTC.

The V call is TRBV7-9, the J call TRBJ2-7, with 10 bases aligning to TRBD1. V was pared by 5 bases and J by 3 bases, with 4 bases of the junction left unmatched. This CDR3 spans 14 amino acids. Germline loops: CDR1 SEHNR, CDR2 FQNEAQ (reference sequence). The CDR3 protein is CASSVTGGLYEQYF. The CDR3 DNA sequence: TGTGCCAGCAGCGTGACAGGGGGCCTCTACGAGCAGTACTTC.

Only a few counts were recorded for this clonotype. The rearrangement uses TRBV2 and TRBJ1-1, with TRBD1 matching over 8 bases. V gave up 5 bases and J gave up 4 bases; unmatched junction bases: 6. CDR1 is SNHLY, CDR2 FYNNEI, per germline. This CDR3 is 14 amino acids long. The CDR3 region is CASSYTGGGTEAFF. Here the CDR3 DNA reads TGTGCCAGCAGTTATACAGGGGGTGGCACTGAAGCTTTCTTT.

Of note for this clonotype: Given a much more abundant clone one base away, this may be a read error. V and J are TRBV6-6 and TRBJ2-1; the D gene is possibly TRBD2 (6 bases). This CDR3 has 13 amino acids. Germline V gene sequence: CDR1 MNHNY, CDR2 SVGAGI (reference sequence). The CDR3 DNA reads as TGTGCCAGCAGTCCCCTAGCGAGTTATGATCAGTTCTTC. Its protein product is CASSPLASYDQFF.

This clonotype has only a few counts. The chain combines TRBV6-4 with TRBJ2-7; D is possibly TRBD1 (6 bases). V lost 1 base to trimming and J lost 0 bases, with 10 bases between them. This CDR3 has 15 amino acids. Germline assignment: CDR1 MRHNA and CDR2 SNTAGT. CDR3: CASSDCETGSYEQYF. The CDR3 region has the DNA TGTGCCAGCAGTGACTGCGAGACAGGCTCCTACGAGCAGTACTTC.